This TCR beta chain comes out of a study of blood T cell repertoires in COVID-19. Overall study: Acute and convalescent COVID-19 samples came from the United States, Italy and Spain. PBMCs, B-cell-depleted T cells, or T cells provided the cDNA or gDNA that made up the material.

Germline CDR1 MGHDK, CDR2 SYGVNS. The CDR3 has 12 residues. V lost 10 bases and J lost 1, with 7 bases in between. Measured with immunoSEQ multiplex PCR; TCRdb has only the in-frame clones, and not every one. The data show hundreds of thousands of clones, about 86% seen once. Participant reports of clinical history set cohort assignment. Many counts were recorded for this clone. V is TRBV25-1 and J is TRBJ2-2; D might be TRBD1 (5 bases). Input material: PBMCs or T cells enriched from blood (not recorded which). The source of this sequence is a young man with acute COVID-19. The CDR3 DNA is TGTGCCATACAGGTGAACACCGGGGAGCTGTTTTTT. Translation gives CAIQVNTGELFF.